This TCR beta chain appears in the sequencing data of a study of human T cells and chemical hapten exposure (dated by TCRdb to the early 2020s). A note on the overall study: For sensitization, 2% DPC in acetone was applied to a roughly 2 cm by roughly 2 cm area of upper inner arm skin. Libraries were combined into a pool for sequencing, and differences in TCR yield between samples came mainly from small differences in library volumes within the pool. Blood was sampled from patients pre-sensitization (week 0) and at 2, 6 and about 24 weeks after DPC sensitization. Patch testing was performed on the upper back with Finn chambers containing 0.01% DPC, and the patch tests were scored after 6 days according to International Contact Dermatitis Research Group standards. This study followed changes in the peripheral blood TCR repertoire in vivo during primary and secondary sensitization of alopecia patients to the hapten diphenylcyclopropenone (DPC). Twenty-nine alopecia patients gave blood for TCR sequencing at one to four time points (pre-sensitization, 2, 6 and 24 weeks). The mostly female patient cohort included alopecia areata with under or over 50% scalp involvement, alopecia totalis and alopecia universalis. Patients additionally received weekly therapeutic DPC doses to the scalp throughout the approximately 24-week study period.

This clonotype was seen repeatedly, ten times or more. Which antigen it targets is not known. It has no much larger one-base neighbor in the sample; base qualities were not kept. What the authors observed across the whole study: All patients had alopecia, a presumed autoimmune disease, so their immune response might differ from that of healthy individuals. A positive correlation was found between the number of PT1 expanded TCRs and patch test score, with significance reached at thresholds 8, 16 and 32 but not 4. After repeated subsampling, changes were observed in the strength of the expansion versus patch-test correlation and in the threshold at which the correlation became significant. Compared with pre-sensitization or healthy control sets, expanded TCRs formed significantly more large CDR3 similarity clusters, which is consistent with antigen-driven responses. DPC sensitization did not change how many TCRs were above 1 in 1000 frequency, and no evidence was found of alterations in global repertoire structure.

Counted from cysteine to phenylalanine, this CDR3 has 13 amino acids. Solely the CDR3 DNA is kept, with 39 bases framed from the first base. CDR1 and CDR2, looked up from the germline V gene (reference sequence), are DFQATT and SNEGSKA. V and J are truncated by 3 bases and 5 bases respectively, leaving an intervening sequence of 13 bases. Libraries were constructed by RACE. The listed sequencing device is NextSeq 500. During library preparation, unique molecular identifiers were attached to individual cDNA molecules so that TCRs could be counted in a quantitative, reproducible way. Both TCR alpha and TCR beta chains were sequenced from each blood RNA sample. The authors' pipeline ran thus. Samples had a median of roughly 87,000 TCRs, with a range from roughly 20,000 to 690,600. V, J and CDR3 annotation of the TCR reads was performed with the Decombinator software suite. To make PS versus PT1 abundance plots, every sample was subsampled to the same number of TCRs (28,000). TCRs were defined as expanded if absent before sensitization and observed at least eight times at the 2-week time point. TCRdb trimmed the raw reads at Q25, called clones with MiXCR and kept productive beta chains. Rows merge per CDR3 protein into single entries with the most common DNA and genes. TCRdb's processing, not the authors', yielded these V and J calls. This sample lists 75,000 to 100,000 distinct CDR3 sequences; about 9.6% were detected once. The ten top clones hold 2% to 2.5% of the sample.

Taken with the paper, the label for time point translates to: patch test 2, 6 weeks after DPC sensitization. In light of the paper, this sample's treatment or condition label describes: therapeutic diphenylcyclopropenone sensitization with weekly scalp DPC. At every patch-test visit, the blood draw took place before the patch test was put on. Eligible patients were aged 18 to 70, diagnosed with alopecia, deemed suitable for DPC therapy, and excluded if pregnant. Total RNA was extracted from unfractionated whole blood collected in Tempus Blood RNA tubes. This receptor was obtained from a woman aged 40 to 50 with alopecia areata. Some clones in this sample may be carry-over from other donors' samples. The sequence joins TRBV20-1 to TRBJ2-5; TRBD2 might be the D gene, on 6 matching bases. The sample was whole blood, taken in connection with sensitization to the hapten diphenylcyclopropenone (DPC). The CDR3 protein is CSASPAGLETQYF. The nucleotide sequence reads TGCAGTGCTAGTCCTGCGGGGCTGGAGACCCAGTACTTC.